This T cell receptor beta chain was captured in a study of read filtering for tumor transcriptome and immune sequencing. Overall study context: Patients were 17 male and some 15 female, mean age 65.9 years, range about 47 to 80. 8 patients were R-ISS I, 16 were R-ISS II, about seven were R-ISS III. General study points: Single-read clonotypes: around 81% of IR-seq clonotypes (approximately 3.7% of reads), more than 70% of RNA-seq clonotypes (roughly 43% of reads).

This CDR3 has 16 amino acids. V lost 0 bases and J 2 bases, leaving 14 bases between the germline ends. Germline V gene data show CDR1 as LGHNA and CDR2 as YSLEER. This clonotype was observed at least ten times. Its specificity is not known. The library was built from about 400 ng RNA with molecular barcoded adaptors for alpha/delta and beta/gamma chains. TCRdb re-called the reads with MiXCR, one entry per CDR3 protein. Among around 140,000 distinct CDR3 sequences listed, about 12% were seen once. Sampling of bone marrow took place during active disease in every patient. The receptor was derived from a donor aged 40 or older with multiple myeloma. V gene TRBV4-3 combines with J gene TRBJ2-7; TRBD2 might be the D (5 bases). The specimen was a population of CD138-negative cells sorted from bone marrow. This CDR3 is CASSQDASLRAYEQYF. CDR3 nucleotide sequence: TGCGCCAGCAGCCAAGATGCTAGCCTTAGGGCCTACGAGCAGTACTTC.